This TCR beta chain was sequenced for a study of blood T cell repertoires in COVID-19. Study details: PBMCs, B-cell-depleted T cells, or T cells provided the cDNA or gDNA that made up the material.

Seattle patients were enrolled while actively infected and followed longitudinally. Profiling relied on immunoSEQ multiplex PCR, and the TCRdb table lists in-frame clones only, not all of them. This sample has roughly 280,000 clones, with 70% to 90% found just once. The CDR3 loop spans 17 amino acids. Germline V gene lookup returns CDR1 KGHSH and CDR2 LQKENI. V was trimmed by 3 bases and J by 2 bases, leaving 17 bases between them. The sequenced sample was peripheral blood. V usage is TRBV18 and J usage is TRBJ1-3; D ambiguous. The TCR comes from a woman aged 60-70 years with COVID-19, enrolled during active disease. For the CDR3, the DNA is TGTGCCAGCTCACCCATCGACATGGGTAATACTGGAAACACCATATATTTT. It specifies CASSPIDMGNTGNTIYF.